The T cell receptor beta chain under discussion was sequenced for a study of vaccination and CD4 T cells after COVID-19 (dated by TCRdb to 2022 to 2024). With respect to the entire study: The convalescent cohort comprised six males and four females, including two Hispanic individuals, seven Caucasians, two Asians and one multiracial person. Participants received two doses of either the Pfizer-BioNTech BNT162b2 vaccine (n=8) or the Moderna mRNA-1273 vaccine (n=2). Post-COVID blood samples from convalescent patients were collected a median of approximately 93 days after diagnosis, with a range of about 35 to 161 days. Post-vaccine blood samples were taken a median of approximately 76 days after the second vaccine dose, with a range of about 12 to 250 days. Culture stimuli were overlapping spike peptide pools from SARS-CoV-2 and from the common cold coronaviruses HCoV-NL63, HCoV-OC43 and HCoV-229E. As controls, cultures received a CEFX viral epitope pool (the positive control), an HIV-1 Nef peptide pool (the negative control), or no peptide at all. The spike-specific CD4+ TCR repertoire was compared before and after mRNA vaccination in about nine COVID-19 convalescent patients and a handful of infection-naive healthy vaccine recipients. What the study reported, not specific to this receptor: Relatively few convalescent patients were included in the study, and early timepoints after natural infection were not analyzed. An increase in the median number of SARS-CoV-2-reactive clonotypes from 20 to 25 after infection to about 39 after vaccination was observed, but the change was not found to be significant. Of the vaccine-specific clones found in convalescent patients, nearly all (304 of 307) were mono-reactive for SARS-CoV-2 spike instead of being cross-reactive with common cold coronaviruses. Among the post-vaccine SARS-CoV-2-reactive clones in convalescent patients, a median approximately 90% showed up only after vaccination, which suggests vaccine-specific priming.

As regards this clonotype: Its cognate antigen has yet to be identified. No clone much larger than this one lies a single base away; base qualities are absent.

Library method: PCR. DNA from cultured CD4+ T cells underwent TCR sequencing with the Oncomine TCR Beta short-read assay at the Johns Hopkins FTIC core. Genomic DNA was extracted from the cultured CD4+ T cells with the QIAamp micro DNA kit. The Oncomine TCR Beta libraries from cultured CD4+ T cells were pooled using unique dual indexes and then sequenced on an Illumina iSeq 100. The published analysis was carried out like this. Non-productive sequences were removed, and CDR3s that did not start with C, did not end with F or W, or were shorter than 7 amino acids were discarded. Antigen-specific clonotypes were identified using the MANAFEST web application through comparison of peptide-stimulated wells with reference and other culture wells. To be called positive, a clone needed an FDR below 0.05, an odds ratio above 5, and a productive frequency above 0.1% in at least two of three replicate wells. A clonotype counted as cross-reactive if it showed significant expansion both in the SARS-CoV-2 spike wells and in at least one common cold coronavirus spike condition. Levenshtein distances (stringdist) and unrooted phylogenetic trees (ape) in R version 3.6.1 were used to assess CDR3 homology. Using fastp trimming at Q25 and MiXCR clonotype assembly, TCRdb reanalyzed the public sequencing data and kept in-frame beta chains. One record per CDR3 amino acid sequence lists the most common genes and DNA. The V and J calls were not made by the authors but by TCRdb's processing. This sample comprises 12,000 or so distinct CDR3 sequences, 30% to 35% of them detected only once. The top ten clones comprise around a third of the sample.

The sample's treatment or condition, from its label and the paper: approximately 9-day PBMC culture with coronavirus spike peptide pools or control peptides (ViraFEST assay). The study used the ViraFEST assay, which expanded antigen-specific T cells with peptide pools and then identified expanded clonotypes by TCR sequencing. Negative nucleocapsid antibody tests before and after vaccination confirmed that the healthy vaccine recipients had no prior SARS-CoV-2 infection. Some 2 million PBMCs per well were cultured in IMDM with roughly 5.5% human AB serum and about 9.7 IU/ml IL-2, plus 10 ug/ml peptide pools. Half of the culture medium was replaced with fresh IL-2-containing medium on days 3 and 7. After about 11 days of culture, CD4+ T cells were isolated by negative selection using the EasySep CD4+ T cell isolation kit. Ficoll-Paque Plus gradient centrifugation was used to isolate PBMCs from whole blood, and the isolated PBMCs were then either used fresh or cryopreserved at -140C. Culture conditions were generally each tested in triplicate wells.

For CDR1 and CDR2, the germline V gene lists SGHTA and FQGNSA. Inclusive of the bounding cysteine and phenylalanine, the CDR3 is 15 residues long. The DNA shown is the 45-base CDR3, in frame from base 1. After removal of 2 bases from V and 1 base from J, the junction retains 4 bases not matched to a gene. Sequenced material: CD4+ T cells from blood, cultured in vitro, taken before SARS-CoV-2 vaccination. This chain is built from TRBV7-2 and TRBJ2-5; 7 bases in between match TRBD1. The clonotype originates from a human donor who received a COVID-19 vaccine. The sequence in DNA is TGTGCCAGCAGCTTATTTCAGGGGGTCCAAGAGACCCAGTACTTC. The encoded protein is CASSLFQGVQETQYF.